These 5 T cell receptor beta chains came from one sample sequenced in a study of CD8+ T cells in alopecia areata. As the sequencing template, cDNA was produced by extracting RNA and reverse transcribing it. TCRdb keeps only in-frame clones here, not all; method: immunoSEQ multiplex PCR. The sample consists of around 140,000 clones, around 51% of them appearing once. The sequenced sample was CD4+ T cells sorted from blood, obtained at week 0. All receptors come from a human donor with alopecia areata.

The V gene is TRBV11-2, the J gene TRBJ1-1; the D is unclear. V was trimmed by 0 bases and J by 5 bases, leaving 4 bases between them. The CDR3 is 12 amino acids. Germline V gene sequence: CDR1 SGHAT, CDR2 FQNNGV. CDR3 DNA sequence: TGTGCCAGCAGCTTAGATTTAACTGAAGCTTTCTTT. It encodes CASSLDLTEAFF.

This clone was counted between two and nine times. The chain employs TRBV5-6 and TRBJ2-7; no clear D gene. CDR3 length: 13 amino acids. Per germline, CDR1 SGHDT and CDR2 YYEEEE. Trimming left V 1 base short and J 4 bases short, with 9 bases between. The DNA for the CDR3 is TGTGCCAGCAGCTTGTATCCGGAGTACGAGCAGTACTTC. Its protein product is CASSLYPEYEQYF.

This clone was seen only a few times. The chain employs TRBV6-6 and TRBJ1-5; D gene unclear. CDR1 is MNHNY, CDR2 SVGAGI, per germline (reference sequence). V was cut by 4 bases and J by 9 bases, with 7 bases left in between. The CDR3 consists of 11 residues. The CDR3 region is CASSSDRPQHF. In DNA, the CDR3 is TGTGCCAGCAGTTCCGATCGGCCCCAGCATTTT.

The rearrangement joins TRBV28 to TRBJ1-5, with D possibly matching TRBD1 (5 bases). The length of the CDR3 is 14 residues. Germline CDR1 and CDR2: MDHEN and SYDVKM. Trimming shortened V by 6 bases and J by 6 bases, and 15 bases separated the two germline ends. The DNA for the CDR3 is TGTGCCAGCAGCTCCGGGCAGGGCGGTCAGCCCCAGCATTTT. This translates into CASSSGQGGQPQHF.

This clone has only a few counts. J is TRBJ2-5 and V is TRBV30, with D tentatively TRBD2 (5 bases). This CDR3 is 14 amino acids long. V was trimmed by 0 bases and J by 1 base, leaving 9 bases between them. Germline values: CDR1 GTSNPN, CDR2 SVGIG (reference sequence). CDR3 residues: CAWSVRSGQETQYF. DNA of the CDR3: TGTGCCTGGAGTGTACGGAGCGGCCAAGAGACCCAGTACTTC.